Sequencing of this TCR beta chain was carried out in a study of spatial heterogeneity in lung cancer. Overall study context: In the raw reads, each unique TCR and UMI combination was present more than ten times on average. The study's findings and limits: Mutation tallies in tumors tracked expanded intratumoral alpha and beta TCR counts. When ubiquitous and regional expanded TCRs were counted, their numbers tracked ubiquitous and regional nonsynonymous mutations, respectively. The estimate shows that only approximately 6.6% of tumor T cells were covered for alpha and 13% for beta chains.

This CDR3 spans 16 amino acids. Trimming shortened V by 4 bases and J by 1 base, and 16 bases separated the two germline ends. Germline V gives CDR1 SGHVS, CDR2 FQNEAQ. As concerns this clonotype: Its antigen remains unknown.

TCRdb re-derived calls from the 5' RACE reads in MiXCR, one entry per CDR3 protein. The sample shows approximately 7,000 distinct CDR3 sequences, about 10% of them seen only once. Specified time point: sample taken at primary tumor resection. The donor population consisted of about 75 patients with untreated, early-stage non-small cell lung cancer. The material sequenced was lung tumor tissue, taken at surgery. The V and J genes are TRBV7-8 and TRBJ1-1, with D hard to call. This clonotype originated in a female donor with early-stage non-small cell lung cancer. The CDR3: CASSSSSLFGNTEAFF. CDR3 bases: TGTGCCAGCAGCTCCTCCTCTCTTTTTGGGAACACTGAAGCTTTCTTT. Complete variable domain (other parts from reference TRBV7-8 and TRBJ1-1): GAGVSQSPRYKVAKRGQDVALRCDPISGHVSLFWYQQALGQGPEFLTYFQNEAQLDKSGLPSDRFFAERPEGSVSTLKIQRTQQEDSAVYLCASSSSSLFGNTEAFFGQGTRLTVV.